These 7 T cell receptor beta chains originate from one sample sequenced in a study of Ad26.COV2.S vaccination and SARS-CoV-2 variants. Treatment reported: some 19 received Ad26.COV2.S at low or high dose, single or two shots; roughly five received placebo; per-sample allocation not given. Day 63 after the first vaccine or placebo injection was the time point for sampling. The data were produced by immunoSEQ multiplex PCR, yet TCRdb's version contains in-frame clones alone and is incomplete. Here the sample spans around 350,000 clones, around 84% being singletons. Sequenced material: peripheral blood, taken in a trial of Ad26.COV2.S vaccine versus placebo. The receptors were gathered from a person aged 18-65 years who received the Ad26.COV2.S COVID-19 vaccine or a placebo.

V usage is TRBV11-2 and J usage is TRBJ2-2, with a possible D match to TRBD2 (6 bases). CDR3 size: 14 residues. Trimming shortened V by 5 bases and J by 5 bases, and 12 bases separated the two germline ends. The V gene's germline CDR1 is SGHAT and CDR2 FQNNGV. For the CDR3, the DNA is TGTGCCAGCAGCCTCGTCCGGGGGACCGGGGAGCTGTTTTTT. Its protein product is CASSLVRGTGELFF.

The rearrangement joins TRBV30 to TRBJ2-7; 9 nucleotides agree with TRBD1. Trimming removed 2 bases from V and 4 bases from J; junction bases left unmatched: 9. From germline, CDR1 is GTSNPN and CDR2 SVGIG (reference sequence). There are 15 residues in the CDR3. As DNA, the CDR3 is TGTGCCTGGAGTAGCGGGACAGGGAGGTTGTACGAGCAGTACTTC. Translated: CAWSSGTGRLYEQYF.

The V call is TRBV7-2, the J call TRBJ2-5; no definite D call. Deletions cut 6 bases from V and 4 bases from J, with 24 bases between. Germline V lookup: CDR1 SGHTA, CDR2 FQGNSA. The CDR3 length is 17 residues. The CDR3 DNA is TGTGCCAGCAGTTCCTCTTCCCCCCTAGATTGGAGAGAGACCCAGTACTTC. This encodes CASSSSSPLDWRETQYF.

The rearrangement links TRBV19 to TRBJ1-2, with 8 bases that match TRBD1. Germline CDR1 LNHDA, CDR2 SQIVND (reference sequence). V gave up 6 bases and J gave up 2 bases; unmatched junction bases: 2. This CDR3 contains 13 residues. CDR3: CASRGQANYGYTF. The CDR3 DNA is TGTGCCAGTAGGGGACAGGCAAACTATGGCTACACCTTC. The whole variable domain, filled in from reference TRBV19 and TRBJ1-2, reads DGGITQSPKYLFRKEGQNVTLSCEQNLNHDAMYWYRQDPGQGLRLIYYSQIVNDFQKGDIAEGYSVSREKKESFPLTVTSAQKNPTAFYLCASRGQANYGYTFGSGTRLTVV.

The chain employs TRBV9 and TRBJ2-3; the D gene is possibly TRBD1 (7 bases). Looked up from germline, CDR1 is SGDLS and CDR2 is YYNGEE. The CDR3 totals 16 residues. The V gene lost 3 bases and the J gene lost 0 bases, with 14 bases spanning the gap. The CDR3 DNA is TGTGCCAGCAGCGCCCAGGGGGACTCTAGCACAGATACGCAGTATTTT. Its translation is CASSAQGDSSTDTQYF.

The rearrangement links TRBV9 to TRBJ1-2, with a possible D match to TRBD1 (5 bases). V lost 1 base and J 7 bases, leaving 14 bases between the germline ends. There are 14 residues in the CDR3. From germline, CDR1 is SGDLS and CDR2 YYNGEE. CDR3 coding DNA: TGTGCCAGCAGCGTATCAGGGAGCACGGGTGGCTACACCTTC. The encoded protein is CASSVSGSTGGYTF.

Written as DNA, the CDR3 is TGTGCCAGCAGCTTGAACAGGGACTACGAGCAGTACTTC. It encodes CASSLNRDYEQYF. The rearrangement uses TRBV7-2 and TRBJ2-7; D is possibly TRBD1 (6 bases). Looked up from germline, CDR1 is SGHTA and CDR2 is FQGNSA. The V gene lost 3 bases and the J gene lost 3 bases, with 9 bases spanning the gap. The CDR3 extends over 13 amino acids. The variable domain in full, with the rest retrieved from reference TRBV7-2 and TRBJ2-7, is GAGVSQSPSNKVTEKGKDVELRCDPISGHTALYWYRQSLGQGLEFLIYFQGNSAPDKSGLPSDRFSAERTGGSVSTLTIQRTQQEDSAVYLCASSLNRDYEQYFGPGTRLTVT.